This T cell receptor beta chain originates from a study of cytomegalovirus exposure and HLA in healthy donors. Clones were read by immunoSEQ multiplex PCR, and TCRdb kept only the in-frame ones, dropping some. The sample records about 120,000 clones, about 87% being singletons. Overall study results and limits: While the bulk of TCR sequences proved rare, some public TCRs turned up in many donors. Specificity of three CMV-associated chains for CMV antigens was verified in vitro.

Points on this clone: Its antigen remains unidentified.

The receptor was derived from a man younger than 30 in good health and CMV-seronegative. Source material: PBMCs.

The CDR3 loop reads CASAGDPNQPQHF. The CDR3 DNA sequence: TGTGCCAGCGCAGGGGATCCCAATCAGCCCCAGCATTTT. The V call is TRBV11-2, the J call TRBJ1-5; maybe TRBD1 (6 bases). The CDR3 is 13 amino acids. Looked up from germline, CDR1 is SGHAT and CDR2 is FQNNGV. V lost 8 bases, J lost 3 bases, and 11 bases lay in between. The variable domain in full, completed from reference TRBV11-2 and TRBJ1-5, reads EAGVAQSPRYKIIEKRQSVAFWCNPISGHATLYWYQQILGQGPKLLIQFQNNGVVDDSQLPKDRFSAERLKGVDSTLKIQPAKLEDSAVYLCASAGDPNQPQHFGDGTRLSIL.